The 26 T cell receptor beta chains in this list originate from one sample, sequenced in a study of beta chain features in type 1 diabetes (dated by TCRdb to 2017 to 2018). Libraries came from the immunoSEQ multiplex PCR assay. All of the isolated RNA was reverse transcribed with the High Capacity cDNA Reverse Transcription Kit, so expressed TCRB transcripts were sequenced. Imported from immuneACCESS, the table was reduced by TCRdb to in-frame sequences with V and J called. These copies leave out some clones; in studies compared against another copy, an unresolved V gene accounts for under half, and the cause of the remainder is not known. The sample data list around 300,000 clones, and approximately 8% of these were observed just once. The ten largest clones add up to under 1.3% of the sample. Sequenced sample: central memory CD4+ T cells from blood. These receptors all stem from a woman aged 18-29 years in good health.

This clone was detected only a few times. V gene TRBV7-2 combines with J gene TRBJ2-1; D is possibly TRBD1 (6 bases). Germline assignment: CDR1 SGHTA and CDR2 FQGNSA. V lost 7 bases to trimming and J lost 8 bases, with 18 bases between them. This CDR3 is built from 14 residues. This chain's CDR3 is CASTRDNGHDEQFF. The CDR3 coding sequence is TGTGCCAGCACCCGGGACAACGGGCATGATGAGCAGTTCTTC. The variable domain in full, completed from reference TRBV7-2 and TRBJ2-1, reads GAGVSQSPSNKVTEKGKDVELRCDPISGHTALYWYRQSLGQGLEFLIYFQGNSAPDKSGLPSDRFSAERTGGSVSTLTIQRTQQEDSAVYLCASTRDNGHDEQFFGPGTRLTVL.

This clone was recorded a few times. The genes are TRBV28 and TRBJ1-2; TRBD1 agrees at 7 bases. The J segment lost 0 bases and the V segment lost 5 bases, leaving 6 bases of the junction unmatched. The CDR3 runs to 15 residues. The germline V gene has CDR1 MDHEN and CDR2 SYDVKM. The CDR3 nucleotides are TGTGCCAGCAGTCGACCGGACAGGTCTAACTATGGCTACACCTTC. It specifies CASSRPDRSNYGYTF.

This clone occurred a few times. V gene TRBV7-3 combines with J gene TRBJ2-1; 8 bases map to TRBD2. With 1 base clipped from V and 8 bases from J, the junction kept 16 bases outside the gene matches. Germline V lookup: CDR1 SGHTA, CDR2 FQGTGA. The CDR3 has 18 residues. The CDR3 coding sequence is TGTGCCAGCAGCTTAAAGCGGGAGAACTGGAGGGTAGCGGATGAGCAGTTCTTC. The encoded protein is CASSLKRENWRVADEQFF.

This clone came up many times. V gene TRBV5-1 combines with J gene TRBJ2-5, with D hard to call. With 5 bases removed from V and 5 bases from J, the gap between germline ends came to 13 bases. The V gene's germline CDR1 is SGHRS and CDR2 YFSETQ. This CDR3 spans 13 amino acids. The CDR3: CASRDSSLETQYF. The CDR3 nucleotides are TGCGCCAGCAGGGATAGCTCCTTGGAGACCCAGTACTTC.

This clone turned up a few times. The CDR3 coding sequence is TGTGCCAGCAGCTTACAGGAATGGGCTGGAAACACCATATATTTT. It translates to CASSLQEWAGNTIYF. The rearrangement joins TRBV7-8 to TRBJ1-3; no reliable D call. The ends were cut back, 2 bases at V and 2 bases at J, with 10 bases in the middle. The CDR3 contains 15 residues. CDR1 is SGHVS and CDR2 is FQNEAQ in the germline V gene.

Ten or more counts support this clone. The V gene is TRBV29-1, the J gene TRBJ2-1, with 8 bases lining up with TRBD1. V shed 5 bases, J shed 4 bases, and the junction held 7 bases outside the gene matches. CDR3 length: 14 residues. Germline V CDR1 and CDR2: SQVTM, ANQGSEA. CDR3 sequence reads: CSVWTGQDYNEQFF. The CDR3 DNA reads TGCAGCGTTTGGACAGGGCAGGATTACAATGAGCAGTTCTTC.

V is TRBV7-9 and J is TRBJ2-7; 7 nucleotides line up with TRBD1. This CDR3 has 18 amino acids. The V segment lost 4 bases and the J segment 1 base; nucleotides outside the gene matches: 16. Germline CDR1 reads SEHNR; CDR2 reads FQNEAQ (reference sequence). CDR3 residues: CASSSPPGQLKGSYEQYF. CDR3 in DNA: TGTGCCAGCAGCTCCCCGCCGGGACAGCTAAAGGGGTCCTACGAGCAGTACTTC.

The rearrangement joins TRBV4-2 to TRBJ2-3; the D gene is possibly TRBD2 (7 bases). There are 16 residues in the CDR3. Trimming left V 5 bases short and J 3 bases short, with 18 bases between. Germline CDR1 is LGHNA and CDR2 is YNFKEQ. The CDR3 region is CASSSGLGGKTDTQYF. The CDR3 DNA reads as TGTGCCAGCAGCTCAGGACTAGGGGGGAAGACAGATACGCAGTATTTT.

V gene TRBV25-1 combines with J gene TRBJ1-1; 10 bases map to TRBD1. This CDR3 has 13 amino acids. Germline CDR1 reads MGHDK; CDR2 reads SYGVNS. V shed 6 bases and J 10 bases; nucleotides not matched to a gene: 8. The CDR3 nucleotides read TGTGCCAGCAGGGGGACAGGGGCCAGGGGAGCTTTCTTT. Its translation is CASRGTGARGAFF.

This rearrangement joins TRBV18 to TRBJ1-2; D gene uncertain. CDR1 is KGHSH, CDR2 LQKENI, per germline. The germline V and J ends were trimmed by 6 bases and 1 base, with 12 bases remaining between them. CDR3 length: 14 amino acids. The CDR3 sequence: CASSWTGNNYGYTF. The CDR3 coding sequence is TGTGCCAGCTCCTGGACGGGCAATAACTATGGCTACACCTTC. Full variable domain (missing parts from reference TRBV18 and TRBJ1-2): NAGVMQNPRHLVRRRGQEARLRCSPMKGHSHVYWYRQLPEEGLKFMVYLQKENIIDESGMPKERFSAEFPKEGPSILRIQQVVRGDSAAYFCASSWTGNNYGYTFGSGTRLTVV.

This clone showed up many times. The chain couples TRBV9 to TRBJ2-5, with D possibly being TRBD1 (5 bases). The CDR3 extends over 15 amino acids. Germline V lookup: CDR1 SGDLS, CDR2 YYNGEE. V lost 0 bases to trimming and J lost 0 bases, with 9 bases between them. The CDR3 DNA follows: TGTGCCAGCAGCGTAGGAATACAGGACCAAGAGACCCAGTACTTC. This translates into CASSVGIQDQETQYF.

The chain links TRBV7-2 to TRBJ1-1, with no clear D. Per germline, CDR1 SGHTA and CDR2 FQGNSA. The CDR3 extends over 14 amino acids. V was trimmed by 11 bases and J by 2 bases, leaving 18 bases between them. CDR3 protein: CASTAPYPNTEAFF. Here the CDR3 DNA reads TGTGCCTCCACAGCACCCTACCCTAACACTGAAGCTTTCTTT.

The chain couples TRBV19 to TRBJ1-6, with D maybe TRBD1 (5 bases). The germline V and J ends were trimmed by 7 bases and 13 bases, with 23 bases remaining between them. Germline V CDR1 and CDR2: LNHDA, SQIVND (reference sequence). The CDR3 contains 15 residues. The CDR3 nucleotides read TGTGCCAGTAAAGATCCGGGACGGGGTCTCGGCCCCCTCCACTTT. Translation: CASKDPGRGLGPLHF.

This clone was detected a few times. The rearrangement links TRBV7-2 to TRBJ2-7, with D hard to call. The CDR3 spans 14 residues. V gave up 5 bases and J gave up 1 base, with 12 bases separating them. CDR1 SGHTA and CDR2 FQGNSA come from the germline V gene. The CDR3 DNA is TGTGCCAGCAGCCCCTCGTGGCAGTCCTACGAGCAGTACTTC. Its translation: CASSPSWQSYEQYF. The full variable domain, with the rest looked up from reference TRBV7-2 and TRBJ2-7, is GAGVSQSPSNKVTEKGKDVELRCDPISGHTALYWYRQSLGQGLEFLIYFQGNSAPDKSGLPSDRFSAERTGGSVSTLTIQRTQQEDSAVYLCASSPSWQSYEQYFGPGTRLTVT.

This clone was recorded many times. This chain's CDR3 is CASSLRQGESPLHF. CDR3 bases: TGTGCCAGCAGCCTTCGACAGGGAGAGTCACCCCTCCACTTT. The rearrangement links TRBV7-3 to TRBJ1-6, with TRBD1 identical over 7 bases. The CDR3 contains 14 residues. With V trimmed by 5 bases and J by 10 bases, 8 bases remained unmatched. Germline V gene sequence: CDR1 SGHTA, CDR2 FQGTGA.

This clone was seen more than once but under ten times. The rearrangement links TRBV7-2 to TRBJ2-5, with 7 nucleotides matching TRBD1. The germline V gene has CDR1 SGHTA and CDR2 FQGNSA. The CDR3 runs 15 residues. With 5 bases clipped from V and 3 bases from J, the junction kept 9 bases outside the gene matches. CDR3 in DNA: TGTGCCAGCAGCCGAGACGACAGGGAAAAAGAGACCCAGTACTTC. Protein sequence: CASSRDDREKETQYF.

This clone was detected only a few times. CDR3 sequence reads: CASSPYGGELFF. CDR3 sequence (DNA): TGTGCCAGCAGCCCCTATGGCGGGGAGCTGTTTTTT. The chain has TRBV7-2 and TRBJ2-2; no definite D call. The length of the CDR3 is 12 residues. Per germline, CDR1 SGHTA and CDR2 FQGNSA. Trimming removed 5 bases at V and 7 bases at J, with 8 bases between.

There are a few counts of this clone. The chain uses TRBV5-1 and TRBJ2-1; the match to TRBD1 covers 7 bases. Germline CDR1 and CDR2: SGHRS and YFSETQ. The J segment lost 2 bases and the V segment lost 4 bases, leaving 6 bases of the junction unmatched. This CDR3 is built from 15 residues. The CDR3 loop is CASSPGDRTYNEQFF. The CDR3 DNA is TGCGCCAGCAGCCCAGGGGACAGAACCTACAATGAGCAGTTCTTC.

Only a few counts were recorded for this clone. The J gene is TRBJ2-5, the V gene TRBV6-6; 7 bases map to TRBD1. CDR1 and CDR2 from the germline V gene are MNHNY and SVGAGI (reference sequence). Germline trimming cut 2 bases from V and 2 bases from J; bases unmatched to any gene: 5. This CDR3 spans 15 amino acids. CDR3 amino acids: CASSYDSTGQETQYF. CDR3 in DNA: TGTGCCAGCAGTTACGACTCGACAGGGCAAGAGACCCAGTACTTC.

This clone was seen a handful of times. The chain uses TRBV5-5 and TRBJ2-3, with D possibly being TRBD2 (6 bases). The CDR3 extends over 14 amino acids. CDR1 is SGHKS, CDR2 YYEKEE, per germline (reference sequence). Trimming stripped 1 base from V and 8 bases from J, with 14 bases between. The CDR3 region is CASSLLASGGTQYF. The CDR3 DNA reads TGTGCCAGCAGCTTGTTGGCCTCCGGGGGTACGCAGTATTTT.

This clone was detected only a few times. The same CDR3 also results from other DNA sequences found in this sample. The chain joins TRBV28 to TRBJ1-6; D gene ambiguous. The V and J ends lost 5 bases and 9 bases respectively, with 14 bases between them. CDR3 size: 14 residues. Germline-derived CDR1 and CDR2 are MDHEN and SYDVKM. CDR3 coding DNA: TGTGCCAGCAGTCTTCCCCGTATTGGTTCACCCCTCCACTTT. Its protein is CASSLPRIGSPLHF. The full variable domain, completed using reference TRBV28 and TRBJ1-6, is DVKVTQSSRYLVKRTGEKVFLECVQDMDHENMFWYRQDPGLGLRLIYFSYDVKMKEKGDIPEGYSVSREKKERFSLILESASTNQTSMYLCASSLPRIGSPLHFGNGTRLTVT.

This chain uses TRBV7-9 with TRBJ1-2; maybe TRBD1 (5 bases). CDR1 is SEHNR and CDR2 is FQNEAQ in the germline V gene (reference sequence). Trimming pared 3 bases from V and 8 bases from J, leaving 16 bases between. The CDR3 covers 14 residues. Here the CDR3 reads CASSFPGRPQGYTF. CDR3 in DNA: TGTGCCAGCAGCTTCCCGGGACGGCCTCAAGGCTACACCTTC.

The chain couples TRBV7-9 to TRBJ2-3; TRBD2 matches at 11 bases. This CDR3 comprises 16 residues. Unmatched junction bases numbered 8, after V lost 5 bases and J lost 4 bases. The germline V gene has CDR1 SEHNR and CDR2 FQNEAQ (reference sequence). CDR3 in DNA: TGTGCCAGCAGCCAAATAGCGGGAGGGCCGTCAGATACGCAGTATTTT. As protein: CASSQIAGGPSDTQYF.

This clone has a handful of counts. This chain links TRBV15 with TRBJ2-7, with 9 positions matching TRBD1. The CDR3 spans 15 residues. The V gene's germline CDR1 is LNHNV and CDR2 YYDKDF (reference sequence). Trimming removed 2 bases from V and 1 base from J; junction bases left unmatched: 3. CDR3 sequence (DNA): TGTGCCACCAGCAGACCTGGGACAGGGTCCTACGAGCAGTACTTC. It yields the protein CATSRPGTGSYEQYF.

The chain carries TRBV29-1 and TRBJ2-5; a weak D match, TRBD1 (6 bases). Germline V gene lookup returns CDR1 SQVTM and CDR2 ANQGSEA. V was cut by 7 bases and J by 5 bases, with 17 bases left in between. CDR3 size: 13 residues. CDR3 DNA sequence: TGCAGCGCCGGTTGGGGACAAGGGGAGACCCAGTACTTC. It codes for CSAGWGQGETQYF.

The chain employs TRBV30 and TRBJ2-3; 10 bases are a match to TRBD2. Trimming removed 4 bases from V and 4 bases from J; junction bases left unmatched: 5. CDR1 is GTSNPN and CDR2 is SVGIG in the germline V gene (reference sequence). This CDR3 comprises 14 residues. The CDR3 is CAWTLAGVPDTQYF. The CDR3 region has the DNA TGTGCCTGGACGCTAGCGGGAGTTCCAGATACGCAGTATTTT.